Presented here are 11 T cell receptor beta chains from one specimen sequenced in a study of control samples from healthy donors and cancer patients. Sequencing was performed with immunoSEQ multiplex PCR; in TCRdb, only in-frame clones are kept and a portion is missing. This sample has 150,000 or so clones, with around 96% found just once. The sample was blood. Every receptor here comes from a man between 40 and 49 years old in good health.

As concerns this clone: A clone one base away is much larger, so this may be a read error. The chain links TRBV12-3 or TRBV12-4 to TRBJ1-1; no definite D call. Deletions cut 1 base from V and 1 base from J, with 4 bases between. This CDR3 has 13 residues. The chain's CDR3 is CASSLGQNTEAFF. CDR3 bases: TGTGCCAGCAGTTTAGGACAGAACACTGAAGCTTTCTTT.

Written as DNA, the CDR3 is TGTGCCAGCTCACCATCGAGGGCCGAAAAACTGTTTTTT. This codes for CASSPSRAEKLFF. This sequence joins TRBV18 and TRBJ1-4; D unclear. The V gene lost 2 bases and the J gene lost 8 bases, with 9 bases spanning the gap. The germline CDR1 and CDR2 sequences are KGHSH and LQKENI. The CDR3 has 13 amino acids.

The chain combines TRBV4-1 with TRBJ2-3; the D gene is possibly TRBD1 (5 bases). V was shortened by 4 bases and J by 4 bases, with 15 bases between the two germline ends. CDR1 and CDR2 (germline): MGHRA, YSYEKL. The CDR3 covers 15 residues. The CDR3 here is CASSPRSGNADTQYF. The CDR3 bases are TGCGCCAGCAGCCCACGGTCAGGGAATGCAGATACGCAGTATTTT.

The chain has TRBV30 and TRBJ1-1; 10 nucleotides match TRBD1. Germline CDR1 and CDR2: GTSNPN and SVGIG (reference sequence). The CDR3 runs 14 residues. Germline trimming cut 5 bases from V and 5 bases from J; bases unmatched to any gene: 8. Written as DNA, the CDR3 is TGTGCCTGGGACAGACAGGGGGCCGGGACTGAAGCTTTCTTT. Its protein product is CAWDRQGAGTEAFF.

The chain recombines TRBV30 with TRBJ2-3; no definite D call. Trimming shortened V by 1 base and J by 0 bases, and 11 bases separated the two germline ends. The germline gives CDR1 GTSNPN, CDR2 SVGIG (reference sequence). This CDR3 contains 15 residues. The chain's CDR3 is CAWSAYSESTDTQYF. CDR3 nucleotide sequence: TGTGCCTGGAGTGCCTACTCGGAAAGCACAGATACGCAGTATTTT.

This chain uses TRBV29-1 with TRBJ2-7; 7 bases are shared with TRBD1. Germline-derived CDR1 and CDR2 are SQVTM and ANQGSEA. The V gene end was trimmed by 0 bases and the J gene end by 11 bases; junction bases not matched to a gene: 10. The CDR3 is 13 residues long. As DNA, the CDR3 is TGCAGCGTTGAAGATATGAGGGGGCCCCAGGAGTACTTC. Translation: CSVEDMRGPQEYF.

The chain is built from TRBV27 and TRBJ2-1; TRBD1 matches 7 bases. The CDR3 loop spans 16 amino acids. CDR1 and CDR2 (germline): MNHEY, SMNVEV (reference sequence). Unmatched junction bases numbered 11, after V lost 5 bases and J lost 4 bases. For the CDR3, the DNA is TGTGCCAGCAGTCCACTCGACAGGGTCAAGTACAATGAGCAGTTCTTC. Translation: CASSPLDRVKYNEQFF.

This chain uses TRBV2 with TRBJ2-7; 7 bases line up with TRBD2. Germline V gives CDR1 SNHLY, CDR2 FYNNEI. The CDR3 totals 15 residues. After removal of 2 bases from V and 5 bases from J, the junction contained 9 bases not matched to a gene. The CDR3 is CASSEILRGRDEQYF. DNA for the CDR3: TGTGCCAGCAGTGAAATCTTGCGGGGGAGGGACGAGCAGTACTTC. Supplemented by reference TRBV2 and TRBJ2-7, the full variable domain reads EPEVTQTPSHQVTQMGQEVILRCVPISNHLYFYWYRQILGQKVEFLVSFYNNEISEKSEIFDDQFSVERPDGSNFTLKIRSTKLEDSAMYFCASSEILRGRDEQYFGPGTRLTVT.

This clone was counted once. CDR3 loop: CASSLGQGKSYTF. CDR3 sequence (DNA): TGTGCCAGCAGTCTCGGACAGGGGAAAAGCTACACCTTC. The genes are TRBV7-9 and TRBJ1-2; the match to TRBD1 covers 9 bases. Germline assignment: CDR1 SEHNR and CDR2 FQNEAQ (reference sequence). There are 13 residues in the CDR3. The trim removed 6 bases at V and 9 bases at J, leaving 8 bases unmatched.

The rearrangement joins TRBV19 to TRBJ1-1; a possible D gene is TRBD1 (6 bases). Germline V gene lookup returns CDR1 LNHDA and CDR2 SQIVND (reference sequence). This CDR3 contains 17 residues. With 1 base removed from V and 6 bases from J, the gap between germline ends came to 21 bases. The CDR3 sequence: CASSIARPGAVNAEAFF. The CDR3 DNA reads TGTGCCAGTAGTATAGCCAGGCCGGGGGCAGTCAATGCTGAAGCTTTCTTT.

This chain joins TRBV27 and TRBJ1-1; maybe TRBD1 (6 bases). Germline V gives CDR1 MNHEY, CDR2 SMNVEV (reference sequence). The CDR3 is made up of 13 amino acids. Trimming removed 2 bases from V and 5 bases from J, with 9 bases in between. The CDR3 DNA reads TGTGCCAGCAGTTTAACAGGGAGAACTGAAGCTTTCTTT. Translating gives CASSLTGRTEAFF.